These T cell receptor beta chains were read from a single sample in a study of blood T cell repertoires in COVID-19. Data came from immunoSEQ multiplex PCR; TCRdb stores just in-frame clones and leaves some out. The sample consists of 150,000 or so clones, under 85% of them appearing once. Sequences were obtained from peripheral blood. These receptors originate from a man in his 60s with COVID-19, enrolled during active disease. CDR3s include the opening cysteine and the closing phenylalanine or tryptophan. A D gene is named only where the DNA matches it firmly. Part of the rows lack a size; the others show once, few, many or a class for expanded clones.

abundance	j_gene	d_gene	v_gene	CDR3nt	CDR3aa
NA	TRBJ1-3	TRBD1	TRBV6-1	TGTGCCAGCAGTGAAGGGCAGGGGGTAGGAAACACCATATATTTT	CASSEGQGVGNTIYF
NA	TRBJ2-4	NA	TRBV5-4	TGTGCCAGCCAAGGCCAGGGCGACAAAAACGCTCAGTACTTC	CASQGQGDKNAQYF
NA	TRBJ2-7	NA	TRBV19	TGTGCCAGTAGTATCGGAGTCCTAGGGGTCTACGAGCAGTACTTC	CASSIGVLGVYEQYF
NA	TRBJ2-3	NA	TRBV10-3	TGTGCCACCCGTGACCCGATCGGGGACACAGATACGCAGTATTTT	CATRDPIGDTDTQYF
NA	TRBJ2-2	NA	TRBV11-2	TGTGCCAGCAGCCAGACGGGTTTCGGGGAGCTGTTTTTT	CASSQTGFGELFF
NA	TRBJ1-6	NA	TRBV28	TGTGCCAGCAGTCAAACCGGCGGGGGCGGATCCGCACCCCTCCACTTT	CASSQTGGGGSAPLHF
NA	TRBJ2-1	TRBD2	TRBV7-3	TGTGCCAGCAGCAGCTCGTCGGGGACTAGCAATGAGCAGTTCTTC	CASSSSSGTSNEQFF
NA	TRBJ2-1	TRBD1	TRBV7-2	TGTGCCAGCAGCTCACAGGGGCGGTTGAATGAGCAGTTCTTC	CASSSQGRLNEQFF
once	TRBJ1-1	NA	TRBV4-3	TGCGCCAGCAGCCCGGGGGTGGTGAACACTGAAGCTTTCTTT	CASSPGVVNTEAFF
few	TRBJ2-5	NA	TRBV28	TGTGCCAGCAGTCGAACGACAGGGGTCGCGAGGGGAGGGAGAGAGACCCAGTACTTC	CASSRTTGVARGGRETQYF
NA	TRBJ1-2	NA	TRBV5-1	TGCGCCAGCAGCTTGACAGGGACCTATGGCTACACCTTC	CASSLTGTYGYTF
NA	TRBJ2-5	TRBD2	TRBV5-4	TGTGCCAGCAGCTTGCCGAGCGGGGGGGCAGAGACCCAGTACTTC	CASSLPSGGAETQYF
NA	TRBJ1-1	NA	TRBV19	TGTGCCAGTAGTGGATATGAGGAGGGTAGGGGAGCTTTCTTT	CASSGYEEGRGAFF
NA	TRBJ2-1	TRBD1	TRBV11-2	TGTGCCAGCAGCTCGACAGGGGATGAGCAGTTCTTC	CASSSTGDEQFF
NA	TRBJ1-2	NA	TRBV5-8	TGTGCCAGCAGCTTGGTCCGGCCAGGACAAGGATTCTATGGCTACACCTTC	CASSLVRPGQGFYGYTF
NA	TRBJ2-1	TRBD1	TRBV5-1	TGCGCCAGCCGGCCTGTTACAGGGGGCAATGAGCAGTTCTTC	CASRPVTGGNEQFF
NA	TRBJ1-4	TRBD1	TRBV19	TGTGCCAGCCGGGACAGGGGGCTGAATGAAAAACTGTTTTTT	CASRDRGLNEKLFF
NA	TRBJ2-5	NA	TRBV29-1	TGCAGCGTTGGCCGGACAAATCAAGAGACCCAGTACTTC	CSVGRTNQETQYF
NA	TRBJ2-7	NA	TRBV10-3	TGTGCCATCAGTGGAACCAGTCATGAGCAGTACTTC	CAISGTSHEQYF
NA	TRBJ1-1	NA	TRBV5-1	TGCGCCAGCAGCTTGGTTAGTTTCGCTGAAGCTTTCTTT	CASSLVSFAEAFF
once	TRBJ1-1	NA	TRBV11-2	TGTGCCAGCAGCCCCCAGACAGTCCAGGGAGCTTTCTTT	CASSPQTVQGAFF
NA	TRBJ1-5	NA	TRBV28	TGTGCCAGCAGTCCTGACCGGGCAGGGACGGGAGGCAATCAGCCCCAGCATTTT	CASSPDRAGTGGNQPQHF
once	TRBJ2-7	TRBD1	TRBV2	TGTGCCAGCAGTGAATTCTCTTGGACAGGGGGCACCTACGAGCAGTACTTC	CASSEFSWTGGTYEQYF
NA	TRBJ1-2	NA	TRBV27	TGTGCCAGCAGCTCTTGGGGCCTAAAGGGTTTCTCTGGCTACACCTTC	CASSSWGLKGFSGYTF
NA	TRBJ1-1	TRBD1	TRBV20-1	TGCAGTGCCGACAGGGGAACTGAAGCTTTCTTT	CSADRGTEAFF
NA	TRBJ2-6	NA	TRBV18	TGTGCCAGCCGACTTGGGGCCAACGTCCTGACTTTC	CASRLGANVLTF
NA	TRBJ2-1	NA	TRBV2	TGTGCCAGCTCAGTGGAAAAAGCGGCCTACAATGAGCAGTTCTTC	CASSVEKAAYNEQFF
few	TRBJ1-1	NA	TRBV5-1	TGCGCCAGCAGCTGGACTACAGGGAACACTGAAGCTTTCTTT	CASSWTTGNTEAFF
NA	TRBJ1-2	NA	TRBV27	TGTGCCAGCAGTATAGAGCCCGGGAGTTATGGCTACACCTTC	CASSIEPGSYGYTF
NA	TRBJ1-4	NA	TRBV19	TGTGCCAGTAGTAGACGGGACTCGGGTGAAAAACTGTTTTTT	CASSRRDSGEKLFF
NA	TRBJ1-3	NA	TRBV7-2	TGTGCCAGCAGGGCGGGGGGGCAAGCTGGAAACACCATATATTTT	CASRAGGQAGNTIYF
NA	TRBJ1-5	TRBD1	TRBV19	TGTGCCAGTAGTATCGGACAGGGTAATCAGCCCCAGCATTTT	CASSIGQGNQPQHF
NA	TRBJ2-1	TRBD2	TRBV4-3	TGCGCCAGCAGCCAAGATTTTTCGACTAGCGGTGAGCAGTTCTTC	CASSQDFSTSGEQFF
NA	TRBJ1-3	NA	TRBV7-9	TGTGCCAGCAGCCCCCATGGCAGGGTCTCTGGAAACACCATATATTTT	CASSPHGRVSGNTIYF
NA	TRBJ2-2	NA	TRBV5-4	TGTGCCAGCAGCTTGTCAGGGTTTGGCACCGGGGAGCTGTTTTTT	CASSLSGFGTGELFF
few	TRBJ1-5	NA	TRBV18	TGTGCCAGCTCCAAGAATTCCGGGGGAAGCAATCAGCCCCAGCATTTT	CASSKNSGGSNQPQHF
NA	TRBJ1-6	NA	TRBV19	TGTGCCAGTACCCTCGGGAATTATAATTCACCCCTCCACTTT	CASTLGNYNSPLHF
NA	TRBJ1-3	NA	TRBV29-1	TGCAGCGCCCGAATTATAGGGGCTGGAAACACCATATATTTT	CSARIIGAGNTIYF
NA	TRBJ2-1	TRBD2	TRBV4-2	TGTGCCAGCAGCCAAGCTAGCGGGAGTGCGCAATTTACTGAGCAGTTCTTC	CASSQASGSAQFTEQFF
NA	TRBJ1-2	NA	TRBV7-8	TGTGCCAGCAGCATCGACAGTCAAGGATATGGCTACACCTTC	CASSIDSQGYGYTF
NA	TRBJ2-3	NA	TRBV18	TGTGCCAGCTCCCCCCGGGGGGCGGGCACAGATACGCAGTATTTT	CASSPRGAGTDTQYF
once	TRBJ1-1	NA	TRBV9	TGTGCCAGCAGCGTAGTTCGTCAGAATGAAGCTTTCTTT	CASSVVRQNEAFF
few	TRBJ1-3	TRBD1	TRBV6-5	TGTGCCAGCAAAACTGGGGACAGCTCTGGAAACACCATATATTTT	CASKTGDSSGNTIYF
few	TRBJ1-3	NA	TRBV5-5	TGTGCCAGCACCCCCCGGGAGGCTGGAAACACCATATATTTT	CASTPREAGNTIYF
NA	TRBJ2-3	NA	TRBV5-6	TGTGCCAGCAGCTTCCCCTTATCCGATACGCAGTATTTT	CASSFPLSDTQYF
NA	TRBJ2-6	TRBD1	TRBV27	TGTGCCAGCAGTTCACGGACAGGATCTGGGGCCAACGTCCTGACTTTC	CASSSRTGSGANVLTF
NA	TRBJ2-6	NA	TRBV5-1	TGCGCCAGCAGCTTGGGGGGGCTCTCTGGGGCCAACGTCCTGACTTTC	CASSLGGLSGANVLTF
once	TRBJ1-5	NA	TRBV10-3	TGTGCCATCAGTGAAGGGGCGGTGAATCAGCCCCAGCATTTT	CAISEGAVNQPQHF
NA	TRBJ2-7	TRBD1	TRBV2	TGTGCCAGCAGTGAACAATCAGGACAGGGATTTCGACAGCAGTACTTC	CASSEQSGQGFRQQYF
NA	TRBJ1-2	NA	TRBV7-8	TGTGCCAGCAGCTTAGCGGACAGTAACTATGGCTACACCTTC	CASSLADSNYGYTF
NA	TRBJ1-1	NA	TRBV6-6	TGTGCCAGCAGTCCGGAGCCCTCGAGAGTCAACACTGAAGCTTTCTTT	CASSPEPSRVNTEAFF
NA	TRBJ2-5	NA	TRBV9	TGTGCCAGCAGCGTAGGTGGGCAGCAAGAGACCCAGTACTTC	CASSVGGQQETQYF
NA	TRBJ1-1	NA	TRBV27	TGTGCCAGCAAACGGGACTCTAACACTGAAGCTTTCTTT	CASKRDSNTEAFF